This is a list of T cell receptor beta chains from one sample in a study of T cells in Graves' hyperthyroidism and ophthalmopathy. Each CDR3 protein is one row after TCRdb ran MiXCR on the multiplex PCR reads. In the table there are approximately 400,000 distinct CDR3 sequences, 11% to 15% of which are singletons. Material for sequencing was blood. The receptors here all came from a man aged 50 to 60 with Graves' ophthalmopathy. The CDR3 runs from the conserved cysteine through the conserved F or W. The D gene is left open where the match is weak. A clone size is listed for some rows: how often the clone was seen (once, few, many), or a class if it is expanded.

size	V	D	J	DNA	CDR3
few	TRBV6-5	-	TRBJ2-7	TGTGCCAGCAGTTACATGGGGGGCTACGAGCAGTACTTC	CASSYMGGYEQYF
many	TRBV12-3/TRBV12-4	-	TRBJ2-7	TGTGCCAGCAGTTTAGACAGCCAAAAAGGGTACGAGCAGTACTTC	CASSLDSQKGYEQYF
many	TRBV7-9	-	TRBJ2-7	TGTGCCAGCAGCTTGTTCGCTTACGAGCAGTACTTC	CASSLFAYEQYF
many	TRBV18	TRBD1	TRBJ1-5	TGTGCCAGCTCACCGGGACAGTTTCAGCCCCAGCATTTT	CASSPGQFQPQHF
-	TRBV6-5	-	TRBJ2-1	TGTGCCAGCAGTTACTTCAGAGGCAATGAGCAGTTCTTC	CASSYFRGNEQFF
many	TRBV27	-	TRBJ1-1	TGTGCCAGCAGTTTAGGCGGGTCCACTGAAGCTTTCTTT	CASSLGGSTEAFF
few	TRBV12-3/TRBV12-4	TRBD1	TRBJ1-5	TGTGCCAGCAAGGGGACAGGGATTAATCAGCCCCAGCATTTT	CASKGTGINQPQHF
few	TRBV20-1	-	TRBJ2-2	TGCAGTGCTGCAACCGGGACTCGGAACACCGGGGAGCTGTTTTTT	CSAATGTRNTGELFF
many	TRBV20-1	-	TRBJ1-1	TGCAGTGTTCTGGGCGGCGAAGCTTTCTTT	CSVLGGEAFF
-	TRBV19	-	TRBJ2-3	TGTGCCAGTAGTATACCGCCGACAAATACGCAGTATTTT	CASSIPPTNTQYF
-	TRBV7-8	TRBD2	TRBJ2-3	TGTGCCAGCAGCCCACTAGCGGGAGGTGGTTTAGATACGCAGTATTTT	CASSPLAGGGLDTQYF
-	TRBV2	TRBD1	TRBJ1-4	TGTGCCAGCAGTACGACAGGGAATGAAAAACTGTTTTTT	CASSTTGNEKLFF
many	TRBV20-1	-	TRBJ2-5	TGCAGTGCTAACCACCAAGAGACCCAGTACTTC	CSANHQETQYF
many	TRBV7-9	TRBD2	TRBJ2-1	TGTGCCAGCAGCCCGCCGGGACTAGCGGGCAAACACAAATACAATGAGCAGTTCTTC	CASSPPGLAGKHKYNEQFF
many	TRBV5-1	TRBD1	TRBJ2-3	TGCGCCAGCAGCCAGAGTGCGACAGGGTTCACAGATACGCAGTATTTT	CASSQSATGFTDTQYF
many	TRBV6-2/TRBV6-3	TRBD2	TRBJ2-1	TGTGCCAGCAGTTACGCTAGCGGGAGCAATGAGCAGTTCTTC	CASSYASGSNEQFF